The 6 T cell receptor beta chains listed next were all sequenced from one sample in a study of T cells in Graves' hyperthyroidism and ophthalmopathy. TCR beta CDR3 region amplification was performed from RNA transcripts. The HTBI set primed first-round TCR CDR3 RT-PCR. TCRdb fed the multiplex PCR reads into MiXCR, producing one record per CDR3 protein. Among 700,000 or so distinct CDR3 sequences listed, roughly 17% were seen once. Input material: blood. All receptors come from a man between 18 and 35 years old with Graves' hyperthyroidism.

J is TRBJ1-3 and V is TRBV19; 9 bases align to TRBD1. CDR3 length: 14 residues. Germline values: CDR1 LNHDA, CDR2 SQIVND (reference sequence). V was clipped by 8 bases and J by 0 bases; unmatched bases: 2. The CDR3 bases are TGTGCCAGTCGACAGGGGGGCTCTGGAAACACCATATATTTT. Amino acids: CASRQGGSGNTIYF.

The table lists this clonotype with many counts. This chain uses TRBV6-2 or TRBV6-3 with TRBJ2-2; TRBD1 aligns across 8 bases. The CDR3 runs 17 residues. V was pared by 5 bases and J by 4 bases, with 12 bases of the junction left unmatched. CDR1 and CDR2 (germline): MNHEY, SVGEGT. The CDR3 bases are TGTGCCAGCAGTCCGTCAGGGGGCCTTCACACCACCGGGGAGCTGTTTTTT. Amino acid sequence: CASSPSGGLHTTGELFF.

This clonotype came up many times. The CDR3 DNA sequence: TGTGCCAGCAGTTTCCGGGCAGGGGTGAAGACCCAGTACTTC. Residues: CASSFRAGVKTQYF. V gene TRBV28 combines with J gene TRBJ2-5; tentative D call: TRBD1 (6 bases). V was pared by 3 bases and J by 6 bases, with 14 bases between. Germline values: CDR1 MDHEN, CDR2 SYDVKM. The CDR3 sequence is 14 residues long.

The table lists this clonotype with many counts. The CDR3 nucleotides are TGTGCCAGCAGTTTATGGGGGGACAGGGGCTACGAGCAGTACTTC. Protein: CASSLWGDRGYEQYF. The chain recombines TRBV27 with TRBJ2-7; 10 nucleotides match TRBD1. Germline V gene sequence: CDR1 MNHEY, CDR2 SMNVEV (reference sequence). The ends lost 1 base at V and 3 bases at J; junction bases unmatched: 3. The CDR3 extends over 15 amino acids.

The V call is TRBV28, the J call TRBJ2-3; 7 bases align to TRBD1. Germline V lookup: CDR1 MDHEN, CDR2 SYDVKM. J was trimmed by 3 bases and V by 4 bases; bases with no gene match: 7. This CDR3 has 15 residues. The CDR3 protein is CASSWAGGETDTQYF. CDR3 bases: TGTGCCAGCAGTTGGGCAGGGGGAGAAACAGATACGCAGTATTTT.

The sample holds many counts of this clonotype. The chain joins TRBV11-2 to TRBJ1-5; 8 bases fit TRBD1. The germline V gene encodes CDR1 SGHAT and CDR2 FQNNGV. CDR3 length: 13 residues. Unmatched junction bases numbered 4, after V lost 5 bases and J lost 7 bases. Written as DNA, the CDR3 is TGTGCCAGCAGCCGTGACAGGGGCCAGCCCCAGCATTTT. Amino acid sequence: CASSRDRGQPQHF. The whole variable domain, filled in from reference TRBV11-2 and TRBJ1-5, reads EAGVAQSPRYKIIEKRQSVAFWCNPISGHATLYWYQQILGQGPKLLIQFQNNGVVDDSQLPKDRFSAERLKGVDSTLKIQPAKLEDSAVYLCASSRDRGQPQHFGDGTRLSIL.